A few counts support the clone carrying this T cell receptor (beta chain). What it binds is not known. Attachment of unique molecular identifiers to individual cDNA molecules was performed. From the 5' RACE reads, TCRdb called clonotypes with MiXCR, one entry per CDR3 protein. The profile shows tens of thousands of distinct CDR3 sequences, 4% to 5% of them singletons. This sample stems from a study of early T cells in non-severe SARS-CoV-2 infection. Turning to the study itself: Unsorted whole blood bulk RNA was sequenced, with unpaired chains. Notes on the study in general: Clonotype matching in VDJdb favored anti-spike CD8 responses and did not capture private and CD4 specificities.

This receptor was obtained from an adult who was a healthcare worker with PCR-confirmed SARS-CoV-2 infection or an uninfected control (not recorded which). Source material: whole blood.

This chain's CDR3 is CASSSGHSNTGELFF. CDR3 bases: TGTGCCAGCAGCTCGGGACATTCGAACACCGGGGAGCTGTTTTTT. The chain uses TRBV7-8 and TRBJ2-2; possible D gene TRBD1, 6 bases. There are 15 residues in the CDR3. The V end was cut by 4 bases, the J end by 0 bases, with 9 bases between. Germline values: CDR1 SGHVS, CDR2 FQNEAQ.